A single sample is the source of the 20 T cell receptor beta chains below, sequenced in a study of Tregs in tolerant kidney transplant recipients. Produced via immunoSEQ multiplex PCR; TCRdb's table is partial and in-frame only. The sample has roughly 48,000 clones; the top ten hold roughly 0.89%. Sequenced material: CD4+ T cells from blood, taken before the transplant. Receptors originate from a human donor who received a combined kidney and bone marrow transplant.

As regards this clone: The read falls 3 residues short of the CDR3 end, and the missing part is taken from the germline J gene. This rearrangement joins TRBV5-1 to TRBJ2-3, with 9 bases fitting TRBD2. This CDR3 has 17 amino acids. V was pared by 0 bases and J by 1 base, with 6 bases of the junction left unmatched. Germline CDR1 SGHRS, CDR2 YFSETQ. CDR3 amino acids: CASSLAGLAGGTDTQYF. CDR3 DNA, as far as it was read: TGCGCCAGCAGCTTGGCAGGTTTAGCGGGAGGCACAGATACG.

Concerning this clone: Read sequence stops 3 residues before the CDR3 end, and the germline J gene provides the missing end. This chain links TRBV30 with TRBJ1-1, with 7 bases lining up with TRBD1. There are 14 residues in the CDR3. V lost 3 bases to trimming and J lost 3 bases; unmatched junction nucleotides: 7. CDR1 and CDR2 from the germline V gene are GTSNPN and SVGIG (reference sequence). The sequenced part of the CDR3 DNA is TGTGCCTGGAGCTTTATTGACAGGGACACTGAA. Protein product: CAWSFIDRDTE. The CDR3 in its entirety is CAWSFIDRDTEAFF.

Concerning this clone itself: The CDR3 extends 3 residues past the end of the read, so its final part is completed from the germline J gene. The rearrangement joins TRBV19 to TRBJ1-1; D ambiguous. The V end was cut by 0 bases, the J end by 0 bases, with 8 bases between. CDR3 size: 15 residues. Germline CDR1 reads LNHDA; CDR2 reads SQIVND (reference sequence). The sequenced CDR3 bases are TGTGCCAGTAGTATAGACAGTTTCATGAACACTGAA. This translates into CASSIDSFMNTE. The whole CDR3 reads CASSIDSFMNTEAFF.

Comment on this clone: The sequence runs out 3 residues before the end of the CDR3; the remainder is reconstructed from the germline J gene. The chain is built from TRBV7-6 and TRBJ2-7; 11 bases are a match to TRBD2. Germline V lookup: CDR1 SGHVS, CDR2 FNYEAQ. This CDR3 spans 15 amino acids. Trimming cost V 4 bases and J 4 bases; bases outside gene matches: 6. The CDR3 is CASSSTSGRLYEQYF. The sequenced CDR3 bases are TGTGCCAGCAGCTCAACTAGCGGGAGACTTTACGAG.

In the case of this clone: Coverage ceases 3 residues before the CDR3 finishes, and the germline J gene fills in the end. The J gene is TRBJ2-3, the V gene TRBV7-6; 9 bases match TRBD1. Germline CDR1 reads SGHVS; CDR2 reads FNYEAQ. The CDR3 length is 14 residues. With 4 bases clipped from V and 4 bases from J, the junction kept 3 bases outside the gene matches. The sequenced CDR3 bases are TGTGCCAGCAGCTCGAGACAGGGGGCAGATACG. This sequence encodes CASSSRQGADT. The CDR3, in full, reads CASSSRQGADTQYF.

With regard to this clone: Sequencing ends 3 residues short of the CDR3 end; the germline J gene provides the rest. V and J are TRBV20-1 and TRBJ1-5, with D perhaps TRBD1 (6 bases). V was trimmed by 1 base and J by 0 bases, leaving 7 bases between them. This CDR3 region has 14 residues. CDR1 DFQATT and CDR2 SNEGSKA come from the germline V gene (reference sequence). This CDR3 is CSARAGDSNQPQHF. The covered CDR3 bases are TGCAGTGCTAGAGCAGGGGATAGCAATCAGCCC.

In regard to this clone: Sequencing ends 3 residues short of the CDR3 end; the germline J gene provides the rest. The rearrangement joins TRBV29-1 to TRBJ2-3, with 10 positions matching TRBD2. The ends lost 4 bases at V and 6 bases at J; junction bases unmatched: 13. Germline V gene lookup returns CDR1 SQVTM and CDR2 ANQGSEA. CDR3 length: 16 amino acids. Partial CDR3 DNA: TGCAGCGTTGTATCGAGCGGGAGGGCCTTGCGGGATACG. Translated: CSVVSSGRALRDT. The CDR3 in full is CSVVSSGRALRDTQYF.

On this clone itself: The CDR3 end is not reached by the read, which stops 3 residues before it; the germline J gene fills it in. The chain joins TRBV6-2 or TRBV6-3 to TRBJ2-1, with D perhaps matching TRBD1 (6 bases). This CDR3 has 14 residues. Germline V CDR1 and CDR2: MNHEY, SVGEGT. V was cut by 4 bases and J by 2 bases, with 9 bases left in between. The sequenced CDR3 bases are TGTGCCAGCAGTTGGACAGAAACCTACAATGAG. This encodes CASSWTETYNE. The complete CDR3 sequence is CASSWTETYNEQFF.

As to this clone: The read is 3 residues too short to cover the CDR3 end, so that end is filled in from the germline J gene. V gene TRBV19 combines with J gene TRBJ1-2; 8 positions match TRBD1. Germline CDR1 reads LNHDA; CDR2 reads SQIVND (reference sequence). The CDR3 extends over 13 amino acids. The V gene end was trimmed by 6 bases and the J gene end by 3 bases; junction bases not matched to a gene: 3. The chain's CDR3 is CASSLTGDYGYTF. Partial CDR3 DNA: TGTGCCAGTAGCCTGACAGGGGACTATGGC.

The CDR3 sequence: CASSFGAGVRTNEQFF. Partial CDR3 DNA: TGTGCCAGCAGCTTTGGAGCGGGAGTGAGAACTAATGAG. The chain recombines TRBV7-3 with TRBJ2-1; 8 nucleotides match TRBD2. The read terminates 3 residues before the CDR3 end, so the remaining end is supplied by the germline J gene. V was pared by 3 bases and J by 7 bases, with 11 bases of the junction left unmatched. The CDR3 covers 16 residues. From germline, CDR1 is SGHTA and CDR2 FQGTGA.

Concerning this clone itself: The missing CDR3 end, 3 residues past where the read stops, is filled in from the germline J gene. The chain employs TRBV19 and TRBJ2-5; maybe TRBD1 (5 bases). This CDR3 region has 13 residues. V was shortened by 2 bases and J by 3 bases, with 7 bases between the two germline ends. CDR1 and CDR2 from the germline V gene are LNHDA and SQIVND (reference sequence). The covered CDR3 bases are TGTGCCAGTAGTATATCCAGGGAAGAGACC. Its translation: CASSISREET. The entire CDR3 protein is CASSISREETQYF.

CDR3 sequence reads: CASSLQSTDTQYF. The sequenced part of the CDR3 DNA is TGTGCCAGCAGCTTACAAAGCACAGATACG. V gene TRBV5-6 combines with J gene TRBJ2-3; D not resolved. The read comes to an end 3 residues before the CDR3 does, leaving the germline J gene to fill in the end. Trimming pared 2 bases from V and 0 bases from J, leaving 4 bases between. In germline, CDR1 is SGHDT, CDR2 YYEEEE. This CDR3 has 13 amino acids.

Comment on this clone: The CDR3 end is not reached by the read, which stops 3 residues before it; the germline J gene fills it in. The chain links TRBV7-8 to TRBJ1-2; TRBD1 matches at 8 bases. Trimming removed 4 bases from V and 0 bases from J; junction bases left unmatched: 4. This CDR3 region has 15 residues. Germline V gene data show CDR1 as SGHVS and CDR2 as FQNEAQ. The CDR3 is CASSSPGQANYGYTF. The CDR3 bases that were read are TGTGCCAGCAGCTCCCCGGGACAGGCTAACTATGGC.

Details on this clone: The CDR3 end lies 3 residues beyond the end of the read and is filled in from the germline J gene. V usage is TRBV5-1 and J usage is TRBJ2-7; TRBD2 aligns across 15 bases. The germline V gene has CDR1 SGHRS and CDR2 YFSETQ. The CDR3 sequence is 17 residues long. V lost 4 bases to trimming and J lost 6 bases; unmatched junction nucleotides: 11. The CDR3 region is CASSRTSGRANSVEQYF. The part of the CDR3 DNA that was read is TGCGCCAGCAGCCGGACTAGCGGGAGGGCCAACTCCGTCGAG.

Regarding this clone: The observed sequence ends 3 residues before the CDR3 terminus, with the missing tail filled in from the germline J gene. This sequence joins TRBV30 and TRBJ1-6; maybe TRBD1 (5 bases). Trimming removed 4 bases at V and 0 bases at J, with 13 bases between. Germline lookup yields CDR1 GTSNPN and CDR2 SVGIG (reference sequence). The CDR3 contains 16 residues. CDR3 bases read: TGTGCCTGGAAAGTTCAGGGAAGCTCCTATAATTCACCC. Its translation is CAWKVQGSSYNSP. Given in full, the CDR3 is CAWKVQGSSYNSPLHF.

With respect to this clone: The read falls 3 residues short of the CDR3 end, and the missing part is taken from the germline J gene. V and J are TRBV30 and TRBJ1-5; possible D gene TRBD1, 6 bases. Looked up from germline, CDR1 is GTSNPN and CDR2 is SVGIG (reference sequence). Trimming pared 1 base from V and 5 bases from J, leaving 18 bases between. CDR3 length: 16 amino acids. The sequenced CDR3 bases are TGTGCCTGGAGTGGAGAAACGGGGGGCCTGGATCAGCCC. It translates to CAWSGETGGLDQP. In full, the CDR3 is CAWSGETGGLDQPQHF.

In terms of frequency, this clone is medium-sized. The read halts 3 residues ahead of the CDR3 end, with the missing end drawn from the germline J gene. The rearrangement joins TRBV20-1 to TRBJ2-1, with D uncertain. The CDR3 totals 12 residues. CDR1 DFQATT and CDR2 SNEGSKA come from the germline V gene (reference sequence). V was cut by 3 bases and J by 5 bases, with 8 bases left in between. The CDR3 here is CSASAADNEQFF. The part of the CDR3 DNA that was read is TGCAGTGCTAGTGCCGCAGACAATGAG.

The CDR3 reads CSARAWTSIYEQYF. CDR3 bases read: TGCAGTGCTAGAGCTTGGACTAGCATCTACGAG. The chain couples TRBV20-1 to TRBJ2-7; 8 nucleotides align to TRBD2. The sequenced fragment ends 3 residues before the CDR3 boundary, so the rest is inferred from the germline J gene. The germline gives CDR1 DFQATT, CDR2 SNEGSKA (reference sequence). This CDR3 contains 14 residues. Germline trimming cut 1 base from V and 3 bases from J; bases unmatched to any gene: 5.

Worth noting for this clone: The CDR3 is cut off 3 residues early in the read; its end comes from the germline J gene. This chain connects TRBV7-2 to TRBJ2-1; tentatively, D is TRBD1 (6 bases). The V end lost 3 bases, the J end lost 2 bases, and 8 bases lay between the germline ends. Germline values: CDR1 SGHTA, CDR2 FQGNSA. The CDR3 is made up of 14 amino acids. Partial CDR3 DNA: TGTGCCAGCAGCTTGGGGACAACCTACAATGAG. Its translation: CASSLGTTYNE. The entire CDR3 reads CASSLGTTYNEQFF.

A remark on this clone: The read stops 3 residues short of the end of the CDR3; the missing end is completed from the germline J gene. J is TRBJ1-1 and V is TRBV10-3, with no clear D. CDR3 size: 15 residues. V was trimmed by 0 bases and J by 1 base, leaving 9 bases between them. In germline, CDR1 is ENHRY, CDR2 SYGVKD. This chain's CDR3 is CAISESEGSNTEAFF. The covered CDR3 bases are TGTGCCATCAGTGAGTCAGAGGGCTCGAACACTGAA.